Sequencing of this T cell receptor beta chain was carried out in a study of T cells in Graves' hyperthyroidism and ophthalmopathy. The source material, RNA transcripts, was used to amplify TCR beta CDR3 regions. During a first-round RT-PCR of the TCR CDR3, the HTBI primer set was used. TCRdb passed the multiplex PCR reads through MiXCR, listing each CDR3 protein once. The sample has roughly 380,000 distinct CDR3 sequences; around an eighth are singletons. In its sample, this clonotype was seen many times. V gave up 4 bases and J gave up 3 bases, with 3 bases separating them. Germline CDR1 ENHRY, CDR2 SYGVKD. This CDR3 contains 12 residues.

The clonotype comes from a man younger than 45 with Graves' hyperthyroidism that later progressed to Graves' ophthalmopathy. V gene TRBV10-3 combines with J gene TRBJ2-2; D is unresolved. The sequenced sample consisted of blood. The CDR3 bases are TGTGCCATCAGTGGGCACACCGGGGAGCTGTTTTTT. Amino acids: CAISGHTGELFF.